The subject of this entry is one TCR beta chain. This entry belongs to a study of T-cell reconstitution after alpha-beta-depleted transplantation in children. V shed 5 bases and J 4 bases; nucleotides not matched to a gene: 10. The CDR3 is 17 residues long. Germline assignment: CDR1 SGHTA and CDR2 FQGNSA. Library preparation (for TCRbeta) was performed with unique molecular identifiers. TCRdb processed the PCR reads anew with MiXCR; each CDR3 protein has one entry. The sample gives fewer than 450,000 distinct CDR3 sequences, 15% to 20% of which show up once; just over 40% is in the top ten. This specimen consisted of PBMCs, mostly from graft donor cells, obtained 360 days after TCRalphabeta/CD19-depleted stem cell transplant. The TCR sequence derives from a male patient aged 2-10 years who had a stem cell transplant for acute lymphoblastic leukemia, so the T cells may come from the graft donor. The gene calls are TRBV7-2 and TRBJ1-3; 11 nucleotides agree with TRBD1. CDR3 loop: CASSRRTGGKSGNTIYF. As DNA, the CDR3 is TGTGCCAGCAGCAGGCGGACAGGGGGCAAGAGCGGAAACACCATATATTTT.